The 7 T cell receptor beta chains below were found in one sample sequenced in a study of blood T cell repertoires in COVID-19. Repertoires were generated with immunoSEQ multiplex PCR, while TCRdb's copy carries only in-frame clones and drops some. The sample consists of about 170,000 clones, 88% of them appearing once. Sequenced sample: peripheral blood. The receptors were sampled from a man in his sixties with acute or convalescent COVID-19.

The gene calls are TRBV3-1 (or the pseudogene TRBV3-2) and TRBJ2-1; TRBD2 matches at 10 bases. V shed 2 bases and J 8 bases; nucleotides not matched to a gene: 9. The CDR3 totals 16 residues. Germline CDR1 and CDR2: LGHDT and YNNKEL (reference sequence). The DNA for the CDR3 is TGTGCCAGCAGCCAACAGAGGTCTAGCGGGAGCTATGAGCAGTTCTTC. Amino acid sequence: CASSQQRSSGSYEQFF.

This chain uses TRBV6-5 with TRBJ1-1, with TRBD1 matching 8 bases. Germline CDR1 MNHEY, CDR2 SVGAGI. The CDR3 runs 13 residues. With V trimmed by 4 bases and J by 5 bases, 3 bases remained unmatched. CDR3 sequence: CASSSTGATEAFF. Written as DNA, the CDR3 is TGTGCCAGCAGTTCGACAGGGGCAACTGAAGCTTTCTTT.

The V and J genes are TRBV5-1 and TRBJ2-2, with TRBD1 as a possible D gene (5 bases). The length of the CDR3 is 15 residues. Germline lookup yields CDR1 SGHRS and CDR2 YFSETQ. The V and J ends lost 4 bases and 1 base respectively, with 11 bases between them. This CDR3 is CASSPNTGNTGELFF. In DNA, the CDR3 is TGCGCCAGCAGCCCTAACACAGGGAACACCGGGGAGCTGTTTTTT.

The CDR3 coding sequence is TGTGCCAGCTCACCAACGACGGGAAGTGACTATGGCTACACCTTC. This gives the protein CASSPTTGSDYGYTF. The chain has TRBV18 and TRBJ1-2; unclear D gene. CDR3 length: 15 amino acids. The germline gives CDR1 KGHSH, CDR2 LQKENI. The V end lost 2 bases, the J end lost 3 bases, and 13 bases lay between the germline ends. The full variable domain, in which reference TRBV18 and TRBJ1-2 provide the parts outside the CDR3, is NAGVMQNPRHLVRRRGQEARLRCSPMKGHSHVYWYRQLPEEGLKFMVYLQKENIIDESGMPKERFSAEFPKEGPSILRIQQVVRGDSAAYFCASSPTTGSDYGYTFGSGTRLTVV.

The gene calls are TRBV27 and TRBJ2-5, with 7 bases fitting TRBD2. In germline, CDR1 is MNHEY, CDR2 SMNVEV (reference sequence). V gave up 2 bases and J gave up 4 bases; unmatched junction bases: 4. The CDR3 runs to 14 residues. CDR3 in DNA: TGTGCCAGCAGTTTAAGCCCGGGGGGAGAGACCCAGTACTTC. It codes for CASSLSPGGETQYF.

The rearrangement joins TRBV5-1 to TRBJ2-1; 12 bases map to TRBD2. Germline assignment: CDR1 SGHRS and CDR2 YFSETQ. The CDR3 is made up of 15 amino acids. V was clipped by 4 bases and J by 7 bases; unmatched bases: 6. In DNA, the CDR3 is TGCGCCAGCAGCCGAGAGACTAGCGGGAGAAATGAGCAGTTCTTC. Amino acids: CASSRETSGRNEQFF.

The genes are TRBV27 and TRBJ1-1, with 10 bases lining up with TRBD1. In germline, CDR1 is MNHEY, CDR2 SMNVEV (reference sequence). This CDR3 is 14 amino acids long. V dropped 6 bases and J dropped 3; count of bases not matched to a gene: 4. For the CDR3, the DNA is TGTGCCAGCAGACGACAGGGGGCTGACACTGAAGCTTTCTTT. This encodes CASRRQGADTEAFF.